This TCR beta chain was recovered during a study of Tregs in tolerant kidney transplant recipients. TCRdb's table, derived via immunoSEQ multiplex PCR, lists solely in-frame clones and lacks some. Of some 60,000 clones detected, around 80% appear once; the ten largest clones hold roughly 5.2%. With 5 bases clipped from V and 8 bases from J, the junction kept 5 bases outside the gene matches. This CDR3 is built from 14 residues. Germline V gene data show CDR1 as SEHNR and CDR2 as FQNEAQ (reference sequence). This clonotype was sampled from a human donor in good health. The J gene is TRBJ1-6, the V gene TRBV7-9; 8 bases line up with TRBD1. Sequenced: CD4+ T cells from blood. The CDR3 sequence: CASSQTGVDSPLHF. The CDR3 DNA is TGTGCCAGCAGCCAGACAGGGGTCGATTCACCCCTCCACTTT.